This TCR beta chain was captured by sequencing in a study of shared clonotypes between healthy human individuals. Study findings and constraints: Among non-shared clonotypes, generation probabilities were lower than among those shared by all four donors. Naive subsets usually exceeded memory subsets in estimated richness. Apart from blood, nothing was sampled; tissue repertoires likely differ. Clonotype sharing across donors was expected to vary with sequencing depth.

Germline lookup yields CDR1 MDHEN and CDR2 SYDVKM. The CDR3 is made up of 13 amino acids. V lost 11 bases to trimming and J lost 0 bases; unmatched junction nucleotides: 0. Points on this clone: Antigen unknown.

This table comes from immunoSEQ multiplex PCR, and its TCRdb copy is limited to in-frame clones, with some not included. The sample shows approximately 100,000 clones, around 68% of them seen only once. The sequence came from a woman in her twenties or thirties in good health. Sequenced: memory CD8+ T cells sorted from blood. Subset of the sample: CD45RO+ cells pooled with CCR7-negative TemRA cells. This chain connects TRBV28 to TRBJ2-6, with 8 bases matching TRBD1. The CDR3 DNA reads TGTGCCGACAGGGGCTCTGGGGCCAACGTCCTGACTTTC. Encoded protein: CADRGSGANVLTF.